These 9 T cell receptor beta chains originate from one sample sequenced in a study of blood T cell repertoires in COVID-19. The protocol was immunoSEQ multiplex PCR, while the TCRdb copy is restricted to in-frame clones and leaves out a portion. The sample shows 400,000 to 550,000 clones, approximately 90% of them seen only once. Specimen: PBMCs or T cells enriched from blood (not recorded which). The receptors were gathered from a woman aged 18-35 years with acute COVID-19.

This sequence joins TRBV4-1 and TRBJ2-7; 9 bases align to TRBD1. V gave up 4 bases and J gave up 5 bases; unmatched junction bases: 6. The V gene's germline CDR1 is MGHRA and CDR2 YSYEKL. The CDR3 loop spans 14 amino acids. CDR3 residues: CASSRGQGFNEQYF. The DNA for the CDR3 is TGCGCCAGCAGCCGGGGACAGGGATTCAACGAGCAGTACTTC.

This clone was picked up one time. Other DNA variants within this sample encode the same CDR3. J is TRBJ2-7 and V is TRBV6-5; tentative D call: TRBD1 (6 bases). The V and J ends lost 8 bases and 3 bases respectively, with 8 bases between them. From germline, CDR1 is MNHEY and CDR2 SVGAGI. The CDR3 consists of 11 residues. CDR3 coding DNA: TGTGCCAGCGTCAGGGGCTACGAGCAGTACTTC. Protein: CASVRGYEQYF.

This clone appeared many times. V gene TRBV28 combines with J gene TRBJ2-7, with 8 bases lining up with TRBD1. Trimming cost V 5 bases and J 5 bases; bases outside gene matches: 2. Germline V gene lookup returns CDR1 MDHEN and CDR2 SYDVKM. The CDR3 is 12 residues long. The DNA for the CDR3 is TGTGCCAGCAGTCAGACAGGGGACGAGCAGTACTTC. Translation: CASSQTGDEQYF.

This chain uses TRBV6-1 with TRBJ1-3; D is unresolved. V was pared by 4 bases and J by 0 bases, with 13 bases between. CDR1 is MNHNS and CDR2 is SASEGT in the germline V gene. The CDR3 is 16 residues long. The CDR3 region has the DNA TGTGCCAGCAGTGCCCTCCAGATCGACTCTGGAAACACCATATATTTT. Protein sequence: CASSALQIDSGNTIYF.

The chain uses TRBV4-1 and TRBJ2-1, with a weak D call TRBD2 (7 bases). Trimming cost V 1 base and J 6 bases, with 13 bases left between them. CDR3 length: 15 residues. The germline CDR1 and CDR2 sequences are MGHRA and YSYEKL. The CDR3 nucleotides are TGCGCCAGCAGCCAAGGAGGGGGGGCCGTCAATGAGCAGTTCTTC. It is translated as CASSQGGGAVNEQFF.

The chain uses TRBV4-1 and TRBJ1-6, with D possibly TRBD1 on 6 matching bases. CDR1 and CDR2 from the germline V gene are MGHRA and YSYEKL. The V end was cut by 0 bases, the J end by 7 bases, with 13 bases between. The CDR3 consists of 16 residues. The CDR3 sequence is CASSQDLAGANSPLHF. The CDR3 nucleotides are TGCGCCAGCAGCCAAGATCTGGCAGGGGCAAATTCACCCCTCCACTTT.

The V and J genes are TRBV30 and TRBJ2-2; TRBD1 agrees at 12 bases. The ends lost 4 bases at V and 6 bases at J; junction bases unmatched: 6. The CDR3 has 15 residues. Germline CDR1 is GTSNPN and CDR2 is SVGIG (reference sequence). CDR3 loop: CAWNQGTGGPGELFF. The CDR3 nucleotides read TGTGCCTGGAATCAGGGGACAGGGGGCCCCGGGGAGCTGTTTTTT.

The J gene is TRBJ1-5, the V gene TRBV5-5, with D perhaps TRBD1 (5 bases). Germline V CDR1 and CDR2: SGHKS, YYEKEE (reference sequence). The V and J ends lost 4 bases and 4 bases respectively, with 9 bases between them. The CDR3 contains 13 residues. The CDR3 nucleotides are TGTGCCAGCAGCCCGACAGCGAATCAGCCCCAGCATTTT. It is translated as CASSPTANQPQHF.

The chain is built from TRBV18 and TRBJ2-7, with TRBD2 matching over 7 bases. The CDR3 has 15 amino acids. Germline lookup yields CDR1 KGHSH and CDR2 LQKENI. J gave up 1 base and V 2 bases, and 5 bases lay outside the gene matches. The CDR3 region has the DNA TGTGCCAGCTCACCAATCAGCGGGGATTCCTACGAGCAGTACTTC. Protein product: CASSPISGDSYEQYF.